The clone carrying this TCR beta chain was detected only once. Its target is not known. Some clones are missing from TCRdb's copy, which holds only in-frame ones; the method was immunoSEQ multiplex PCR. The sample consists of about 280,000 clones, 80% to 90% of them appearing once. V was pared by 4 bases and J by 2 bases, with 11 bases of the junction left unmatched. Germline V gives CDR1 MNHNY, CDR2 SVGAGI (reference sequence). This CDR3 spans 16 amino acids. The sample is drawn from a study of cytomegalovirus exposure and HLA in healthy donors. Study results and caveats: In a later analysis, first-cohort TCR clusters were found to tend to co-occur in the approximately 120 validation repertoires.

V usage is TRBV6-6 and J usage is TRBJ2-7; 7 bases align to TRBD2. Specimen: PBMCs. The receptor was isolated from a woman younger than 30 in good health and CMV-seronegative. The CDR3 region has the DNA TGTGCCAGCAGTTCCGGCCGGCTAGCGGATCCCTACGAGCAGTACTTC. Translated: CASSSGRLADPYEQYF.